The sequence of this TCR beta chain was determined in a study of identical twins. Study-level points and caveats: An excess of low generation probability was shown by twin-shared out-of-frame alpha sequences. Beta out-of-frame twin sharing showed a weaker excess. Insertions were reduced in abundant cord blood beta clonotypes but not in memory repertoires.

The CDR3 sequence is 14 residues long. V lost 6 bases and J lost 4, with 16 bases in between. Germline V gene lookup returns CDR1 SNHLY and CDR2 FYNNEI. Turning to this clonotype: Its antigen is still unknown.

TCRdb reprocessed the 5' RACE reads via MiXCR and lists one record per CDR3 protein. The sample has 460,000 or so distinct CDR3 sequences, 14% seen once; the top ten hold about 0.53%. The same data also went into a second study, on yellow fever vaccine responses in identical twins. Per that paper: Among the twins, the vaccine T cell response reportedly seemed partly convergent and partly personalized.

The TCR sequence derives from a woman aged 18-29 years in good health. The sample taken for sequencing was CD4+ T cells sorted from blood. This chain uses TRBV2 with TRBJ2-7; possible D gene TRBD1, 6 bases. The CDR3 sequence is CASRQGTALYEQYF. The CDR3 DNA reads TGTGCCAGCAGGCAGGGGACGGCCCTATACGAGCAGTACTTC.